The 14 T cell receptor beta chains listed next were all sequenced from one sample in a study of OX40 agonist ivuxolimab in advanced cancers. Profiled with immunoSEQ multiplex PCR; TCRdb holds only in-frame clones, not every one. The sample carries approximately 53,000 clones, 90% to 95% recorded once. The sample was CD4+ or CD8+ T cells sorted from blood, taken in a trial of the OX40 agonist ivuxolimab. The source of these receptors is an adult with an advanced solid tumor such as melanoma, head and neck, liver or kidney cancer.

In DNA, the CDR3 is TGTGCCAGCAGCTTGGTCGGCGGAAATTATGGCTACACCTTC. Translating it yields CASSLVGGNYGYTF. V and J are TRBV5-6 and TRBJ1-2; D not certain. Germline loops: CDR1 SGHDT, CDR2 YYEEEE. This CDR3 region has 14 residues. Trimming shortened V by 0 bases and J by 5 bases, and 11 bases separated the two germline ends.

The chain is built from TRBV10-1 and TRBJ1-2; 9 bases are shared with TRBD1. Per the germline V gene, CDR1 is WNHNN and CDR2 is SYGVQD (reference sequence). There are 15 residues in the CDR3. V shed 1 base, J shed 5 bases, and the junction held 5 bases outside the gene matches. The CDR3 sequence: CASSEFRDRVYGYTF. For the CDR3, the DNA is TGCGCCAGCAGTGAGTTCCGGGACAGGGTGTATGGCTACACCTTC.

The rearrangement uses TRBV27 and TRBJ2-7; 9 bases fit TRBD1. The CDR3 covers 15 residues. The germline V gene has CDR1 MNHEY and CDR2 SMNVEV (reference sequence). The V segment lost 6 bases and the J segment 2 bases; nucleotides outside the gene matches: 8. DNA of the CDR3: TGTGCCAGCAGCCCTTACAGGGGGCTCCCCTACGAGCAGTACTTC. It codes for CASSPYRGLPYEQYF.

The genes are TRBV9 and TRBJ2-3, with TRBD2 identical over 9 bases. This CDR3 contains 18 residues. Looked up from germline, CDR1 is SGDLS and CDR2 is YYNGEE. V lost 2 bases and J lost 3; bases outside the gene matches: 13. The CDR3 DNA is TGTGCCAGCAGCGTGTCTAGCGGGATTCATGTGGGGACAGATACGCAGTATTTT. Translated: CASSVSSGIHVGTDTQYF.

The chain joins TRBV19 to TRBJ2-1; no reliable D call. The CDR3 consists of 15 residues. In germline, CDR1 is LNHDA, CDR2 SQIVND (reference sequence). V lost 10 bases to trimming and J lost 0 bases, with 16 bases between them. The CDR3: CATHPGDSSYNEQFF. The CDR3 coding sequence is TGTGCCACCCACCCGGGCGATAGCTCCTACAATGAGCAGTTCTTC. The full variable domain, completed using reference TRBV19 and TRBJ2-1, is DGGITQSPKYLFRKEGQNVTLSCEQNLNHDAMYWYRQDPGQGLRLIYYSQIVNDFQKGDIAEGYSVSREKKESFPLTVTSAQKNPTAFYLCATHPGDSSYNEQFFGPGTRLTVL.

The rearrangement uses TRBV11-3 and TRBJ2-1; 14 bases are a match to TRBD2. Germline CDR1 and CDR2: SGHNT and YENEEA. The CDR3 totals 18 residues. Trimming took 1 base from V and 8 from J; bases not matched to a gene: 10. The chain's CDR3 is CASSLGGTSGSSVDEQFF. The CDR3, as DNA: TGTGCCAGCAGCTTAGGGGGGACTAGCGGGAGTTCGGTCGATGAGCAGTTCTTC.

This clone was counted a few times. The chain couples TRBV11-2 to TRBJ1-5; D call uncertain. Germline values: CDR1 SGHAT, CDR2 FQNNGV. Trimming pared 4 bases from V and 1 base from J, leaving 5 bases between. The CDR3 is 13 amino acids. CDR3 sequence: CASSSKSNQPQHF. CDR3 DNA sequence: TGTGCCAGCAGCTCCAAGAGCAATCAGCCCCAGCATTTT.

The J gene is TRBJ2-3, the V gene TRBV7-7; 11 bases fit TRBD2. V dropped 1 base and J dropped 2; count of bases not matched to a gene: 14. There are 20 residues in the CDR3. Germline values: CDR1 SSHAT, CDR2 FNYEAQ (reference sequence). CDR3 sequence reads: CASSLVGATLAGGATDTQYF. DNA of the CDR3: TGTGCCAGCAGCTTAGTAGGGGCAACGCTAGCGGGAGGTGCCACAGATACGCAGTATTTT.

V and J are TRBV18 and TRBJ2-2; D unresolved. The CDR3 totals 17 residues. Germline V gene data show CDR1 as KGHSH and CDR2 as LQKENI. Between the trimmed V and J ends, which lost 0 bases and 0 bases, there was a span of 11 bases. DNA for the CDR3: TGTGCCAGCTCACCACCGTTCCGGACCGCGAACACCGGGGAGCTGTTTTTT. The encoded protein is CASSPPFRTANTGELFF.

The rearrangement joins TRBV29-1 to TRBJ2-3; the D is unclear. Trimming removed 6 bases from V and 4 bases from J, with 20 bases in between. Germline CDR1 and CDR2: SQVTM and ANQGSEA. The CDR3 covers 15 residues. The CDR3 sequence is CSVETQFIESDTQYF. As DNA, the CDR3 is TGCAGCGTGGAGACCCAGTTTATTGAATCAGATACGCAGTATTTT.

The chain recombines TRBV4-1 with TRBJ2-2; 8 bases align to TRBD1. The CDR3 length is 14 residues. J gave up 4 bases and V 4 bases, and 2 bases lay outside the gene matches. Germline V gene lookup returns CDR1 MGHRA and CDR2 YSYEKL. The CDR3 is CASSPGQGTGELFF. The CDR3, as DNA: TGCGCCAGCAGCCCCGGACAGGGCACCGGGGAGCTGTTTTTT.

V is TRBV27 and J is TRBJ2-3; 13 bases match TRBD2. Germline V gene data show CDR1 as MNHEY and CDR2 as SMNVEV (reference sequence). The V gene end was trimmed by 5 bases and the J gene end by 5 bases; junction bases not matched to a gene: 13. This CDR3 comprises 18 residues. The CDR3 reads CASSRDQLAGGPEDTQYF. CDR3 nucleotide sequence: TGTGCCAGCAGTAGGGATCAACTAGCGGGAGGGCCGGAAGATACGCAGTATTTT.

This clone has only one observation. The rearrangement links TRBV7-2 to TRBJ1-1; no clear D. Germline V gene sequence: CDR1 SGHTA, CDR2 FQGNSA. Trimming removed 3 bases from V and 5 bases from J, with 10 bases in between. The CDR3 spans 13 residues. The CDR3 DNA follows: TGTGCCAGCAGCTTTGAAAGTATGACTGAAGCTTTCTTT. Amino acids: CASSFESMTEAFF.

The CDR3 DNA reads as TGTGCCTGGAGCTTTAATTCGAACACTGAAGCTTTCTTT. The encoded protein is CAWSFNSNTEAFF. The chain has TRBV30 and TRBJ1-1, with unresolved D. V lost 3 bases and J lost 1, with 9 bases in between. The germline V gene has CDR1 GTSNPN and CDR2 SVGIG (reference sequence). The CDR3 runs to 13 residues.